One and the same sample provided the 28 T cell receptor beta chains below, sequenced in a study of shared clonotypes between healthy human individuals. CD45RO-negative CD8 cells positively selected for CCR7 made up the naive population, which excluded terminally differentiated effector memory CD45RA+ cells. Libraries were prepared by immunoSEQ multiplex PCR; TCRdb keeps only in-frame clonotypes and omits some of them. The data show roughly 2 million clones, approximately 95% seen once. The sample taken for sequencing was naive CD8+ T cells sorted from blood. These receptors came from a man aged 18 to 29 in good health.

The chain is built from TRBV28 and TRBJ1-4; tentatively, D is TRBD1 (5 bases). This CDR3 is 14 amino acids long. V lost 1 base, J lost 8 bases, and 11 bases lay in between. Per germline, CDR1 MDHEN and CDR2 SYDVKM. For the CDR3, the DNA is TGTGCCAGCAGTTTATTAGGGGCGGCGGAAAAACTGTTTTTT. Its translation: CASSLLGAAEKLFF. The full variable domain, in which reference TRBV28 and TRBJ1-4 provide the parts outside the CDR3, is DVKVTQSSRYLVKRTGEKVFLECVQDMDHENMFWYRQDPGLGLRLIYFSYDVKMKEKGDIPEGYSVSREKKERFSLILESASTNQTSMYLCASSLLGAAEKLFFGSGTQLSVL.

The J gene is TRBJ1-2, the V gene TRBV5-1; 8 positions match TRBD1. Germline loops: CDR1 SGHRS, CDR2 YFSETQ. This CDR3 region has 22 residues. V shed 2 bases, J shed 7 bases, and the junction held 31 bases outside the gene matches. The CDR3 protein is CASSFLGKGQGAVLRIPFGYTF. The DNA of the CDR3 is TGCGCCAGCAGCTTTCTTGGGAAGGGCCAGGGGGCAGTCCTCCGTATTCCATTTGGCTACACCTTC.

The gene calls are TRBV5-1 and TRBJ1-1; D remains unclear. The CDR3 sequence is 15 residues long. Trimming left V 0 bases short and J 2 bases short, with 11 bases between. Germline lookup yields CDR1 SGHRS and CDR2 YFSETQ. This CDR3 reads CASSLGAGPNTEAFF. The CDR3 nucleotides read TGCGCCAGCAGCTTGGGGGCAGGCCCTAACACTGAAGCTTTCTTT.

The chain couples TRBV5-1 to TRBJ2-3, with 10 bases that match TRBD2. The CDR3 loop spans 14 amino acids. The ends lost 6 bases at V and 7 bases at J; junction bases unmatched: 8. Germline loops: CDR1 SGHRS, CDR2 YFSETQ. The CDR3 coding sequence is TGCGCCAGCACTCACGGACTAGCGGCCAATACGCAGTATTTT. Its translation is CASTHGLAANTQYF.

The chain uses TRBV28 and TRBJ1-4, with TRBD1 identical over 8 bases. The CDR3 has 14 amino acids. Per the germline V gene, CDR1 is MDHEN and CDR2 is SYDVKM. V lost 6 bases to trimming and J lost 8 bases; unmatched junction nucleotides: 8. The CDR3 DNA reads TGTGCCAGCAGCGTCAGGGGGCGAGGAGAAAAACTGTTTTTT. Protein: CASSVRGRGEKLFF.

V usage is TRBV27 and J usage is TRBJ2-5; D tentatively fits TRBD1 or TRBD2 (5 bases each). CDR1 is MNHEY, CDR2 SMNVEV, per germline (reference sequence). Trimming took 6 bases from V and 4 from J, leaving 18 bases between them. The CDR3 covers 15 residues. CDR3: CASRGWDGLSETQYF. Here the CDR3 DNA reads TGTGCCAGCAGGGGATGGGACGGCCTGTCAGAGACCCAGTACTTC.

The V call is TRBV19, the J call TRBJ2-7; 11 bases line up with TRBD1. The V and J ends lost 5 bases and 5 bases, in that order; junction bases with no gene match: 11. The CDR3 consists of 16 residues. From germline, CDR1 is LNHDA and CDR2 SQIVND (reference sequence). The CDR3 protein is CASSARTGGAGDEQYF. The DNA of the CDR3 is TGTGCCAGTAGTGCCAGGACAGGGGGCGCCGGGGACGAGCAGTACTTC. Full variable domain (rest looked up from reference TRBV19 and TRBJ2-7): DGGITQSPKYLFRKEGQNVTLSCEQNLNHDAMYWYRQDPGQGLRLIYYSQIVNDFQKGDIAEGYSVSREKKESFPLTVTSAQKNPTAFYLCASSARTGGAGDEQYFGPGTRLTVT.

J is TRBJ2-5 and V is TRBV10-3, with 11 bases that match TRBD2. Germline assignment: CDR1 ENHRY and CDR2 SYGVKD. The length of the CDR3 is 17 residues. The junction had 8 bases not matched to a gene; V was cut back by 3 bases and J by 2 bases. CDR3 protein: CAISEPSGLAAQETQYF. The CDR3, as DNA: TGTGCCATCAGTGAACCCTCGGGACTAGCGGCGCAAGAGACCCAGTACTTC.

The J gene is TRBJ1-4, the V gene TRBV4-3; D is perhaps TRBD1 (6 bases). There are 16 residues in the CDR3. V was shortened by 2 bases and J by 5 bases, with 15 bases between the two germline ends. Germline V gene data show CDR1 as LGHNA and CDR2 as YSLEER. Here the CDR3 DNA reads TGCGCCAGCAGCCAATTAGTACAGGGAGGGAATGAAAAACTGTTTTTT. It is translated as CASSQLVQGGNEKLFF.

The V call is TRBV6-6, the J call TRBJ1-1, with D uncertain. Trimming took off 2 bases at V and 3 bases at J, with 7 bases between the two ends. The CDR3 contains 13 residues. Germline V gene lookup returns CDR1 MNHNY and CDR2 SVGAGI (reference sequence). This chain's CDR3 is CASSYEVHTEAFF. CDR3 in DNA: TGTGCCAGCAGTTACGAGGTTCACACTGAAGCTTTCTTT.

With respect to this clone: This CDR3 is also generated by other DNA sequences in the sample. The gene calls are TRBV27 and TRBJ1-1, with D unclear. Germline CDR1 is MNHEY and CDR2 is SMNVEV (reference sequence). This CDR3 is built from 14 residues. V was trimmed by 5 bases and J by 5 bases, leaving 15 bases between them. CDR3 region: CASSPTGSGTEAFF. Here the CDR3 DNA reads TGTGCCAGCAGTCCCACGGGGAGTGGTACTGAAGCTTTCTTT.

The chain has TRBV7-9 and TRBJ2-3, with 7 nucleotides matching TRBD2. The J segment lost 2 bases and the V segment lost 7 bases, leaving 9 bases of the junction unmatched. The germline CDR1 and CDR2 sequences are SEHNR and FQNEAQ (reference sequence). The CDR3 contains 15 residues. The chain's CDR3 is CASNPGGDATDTQYF. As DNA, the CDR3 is TGTGCCAGCAACCCTGGGGGGGACGCCACAGATACGCAGTATTTT. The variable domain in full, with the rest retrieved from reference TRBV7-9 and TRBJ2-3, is DTGVSQNPRHKITKRGQNVTFRCDPISEHNRLYWYRQTLGQGPEFLTYFQNEAQLEKSRLLSDRFSAERPKGSFSTLEIQRTEQGDSAMYLCASNPGGDATDTQYFGPGTRLTVL.

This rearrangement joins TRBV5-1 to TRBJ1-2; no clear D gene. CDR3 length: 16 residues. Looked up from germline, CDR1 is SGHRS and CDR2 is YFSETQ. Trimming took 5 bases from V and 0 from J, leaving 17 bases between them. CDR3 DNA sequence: TGCGCCAGCAGATCTAGGCAGGCGTTAGCTAACTATGGCTACACCTTC. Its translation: CASRSRQALANYGYTF.

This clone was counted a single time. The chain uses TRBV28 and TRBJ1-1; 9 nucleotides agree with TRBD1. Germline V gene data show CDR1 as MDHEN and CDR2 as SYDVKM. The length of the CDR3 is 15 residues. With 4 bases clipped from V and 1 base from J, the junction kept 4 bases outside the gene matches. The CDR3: CASSWRTGENTEAFF. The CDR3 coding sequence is TGTGCCAGCAGTTGGAGGACAGGGGAGAACACTGAAGCTTTCTTT.

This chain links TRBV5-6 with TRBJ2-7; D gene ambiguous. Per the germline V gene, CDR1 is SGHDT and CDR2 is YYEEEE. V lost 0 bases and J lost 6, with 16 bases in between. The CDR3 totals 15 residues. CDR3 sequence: CASSLGPKTTTEQYF. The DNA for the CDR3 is TGTGCCAGCAGCTTGGGACCCAAAACTACGACCGAGCAGTACTTC.

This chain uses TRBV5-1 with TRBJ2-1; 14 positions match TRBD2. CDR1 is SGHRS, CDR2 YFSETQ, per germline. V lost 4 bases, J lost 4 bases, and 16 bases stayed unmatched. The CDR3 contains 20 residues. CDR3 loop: CASSLGLAGATPTPYNEQFF. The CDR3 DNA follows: TGCGCCAGCAGCCTGGGACTAGCGGGAGCTACCCCCACTCCGTACAATGAGCAGTTCTTC.

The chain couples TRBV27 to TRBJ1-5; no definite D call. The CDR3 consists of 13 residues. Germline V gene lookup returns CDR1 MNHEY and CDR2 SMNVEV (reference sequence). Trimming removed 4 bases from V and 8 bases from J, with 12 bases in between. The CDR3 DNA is TGTGCCAGCAGTTCAGGTTCATGGGAGCCCCAGCATTTT. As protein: CASSSGSWEPQHF.

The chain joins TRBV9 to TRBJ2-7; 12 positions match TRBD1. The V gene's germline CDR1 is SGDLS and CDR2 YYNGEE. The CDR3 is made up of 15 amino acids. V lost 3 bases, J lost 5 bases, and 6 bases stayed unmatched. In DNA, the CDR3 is TGTGCCAGCAGCGATGCCGGGACAGGGGGCGACGAGCAGTACTTC. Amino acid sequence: CASSDAGTGGDEQYF.

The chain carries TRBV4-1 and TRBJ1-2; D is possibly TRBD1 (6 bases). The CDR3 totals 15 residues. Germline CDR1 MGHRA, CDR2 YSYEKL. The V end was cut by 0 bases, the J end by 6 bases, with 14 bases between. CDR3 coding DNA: TGCGCCAGCAGCCAAGAAACCCAGGGGTCCGATGGCTACACCTTC. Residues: CASSQETQGSDGYTF.

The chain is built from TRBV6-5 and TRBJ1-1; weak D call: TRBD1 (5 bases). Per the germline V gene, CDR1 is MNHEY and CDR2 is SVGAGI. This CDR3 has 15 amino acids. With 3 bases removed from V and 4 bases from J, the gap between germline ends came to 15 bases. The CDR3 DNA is TGTGCCAGCAGTTATGGGGGGGGATACGGCACTGAAGCTTTCTTT. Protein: CASSYGGGYGTEAFF.

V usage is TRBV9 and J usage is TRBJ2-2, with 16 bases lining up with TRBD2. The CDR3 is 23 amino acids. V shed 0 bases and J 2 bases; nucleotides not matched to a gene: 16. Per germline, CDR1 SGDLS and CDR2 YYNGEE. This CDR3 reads CASSVADPGLAGGRTINTGELFF. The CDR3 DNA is TGTGCCAGCAGCGTAGCGGACCCGGGACTAGCGGGAGGGCGCACAATAAACACCGGGGAGCTGTTTTTT.

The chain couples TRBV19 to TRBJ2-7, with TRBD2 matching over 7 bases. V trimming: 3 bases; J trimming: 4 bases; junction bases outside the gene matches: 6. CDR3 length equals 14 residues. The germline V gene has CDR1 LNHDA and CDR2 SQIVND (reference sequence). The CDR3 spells CASSISAGEYEQYF. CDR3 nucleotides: TGTGCCAGTAGTATTAGTGCGGGGGAATACGAGCAGTACTTC.

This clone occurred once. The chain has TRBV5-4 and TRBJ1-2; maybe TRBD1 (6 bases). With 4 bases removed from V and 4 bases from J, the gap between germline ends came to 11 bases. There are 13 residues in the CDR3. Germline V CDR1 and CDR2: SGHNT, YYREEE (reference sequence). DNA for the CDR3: TGTGCCAGCAGCGCCGAGGGGGGCTATGGCTACACCTTC. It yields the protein CASSAEGGYGYTF.

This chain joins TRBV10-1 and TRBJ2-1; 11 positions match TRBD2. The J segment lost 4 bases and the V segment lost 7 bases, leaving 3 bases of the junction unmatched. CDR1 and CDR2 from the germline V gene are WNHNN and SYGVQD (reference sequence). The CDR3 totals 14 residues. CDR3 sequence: CASKGLAGYNEQFF. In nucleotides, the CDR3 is TGCGCCAGCAAAGGACTAGCGGGTTACAATGAGCAGTTCTTC.

This chain's CDR3 is CASSKEGIRKGAPLHF. DNA for the CDR3: TGTGCCAGCAGCAAAGAGGGAATTAGGAAGGGGGCACCCCTCCACTTT. The chain is built from TRBV21-1 and TRBJ1-6; the D call of TRBD1 is as the table states it, not checked on the DNA. TRBV21-1 constitutes a pseudogene. The CDR3 spans 16 residues.

The CDR3 DNA reads TGTGCCAGCAGCTTAGGGGGCAGGGCCGACACTGAAGCTTTCTTT. This codes for CASSLGGRADTEAFF. The rearrangement uses TRBV7-9 and TRBJ1-1, with D tentatively TRBD1 (5 bases). The length of the CDR3 is 15 residues. Trimming shortened V by 1 base and J by 3 bases, and 12 bases separated the two germline ends. Per the germline V gene, CDR1 is SEHNR and CDR2 is FQNEAQ (reference sequence).

DNA for the CDR3: TGTGCCAGCAGTGTTGATGGGTTCACCTACGAGCAGTACTTC. The encoded protein is CASSVDGFTYEQYF. The chain employs TRBV6-1 and TRBJ2-7; D not resolved. V gave up 4 bases and J gave up 2 bases, with 12 bases separating them. CDR3 length: 14 residues. Germline assignment: CDR1 MNHNS and CDR2 SASEGT.

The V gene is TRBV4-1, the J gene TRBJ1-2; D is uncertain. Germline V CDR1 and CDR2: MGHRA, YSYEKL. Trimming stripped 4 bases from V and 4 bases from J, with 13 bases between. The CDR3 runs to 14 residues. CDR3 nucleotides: TGCGCCAGCAGCCCCGGTCCTATTAGCTATGGCTACACCTTC. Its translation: CASSPGPISYGYTF.